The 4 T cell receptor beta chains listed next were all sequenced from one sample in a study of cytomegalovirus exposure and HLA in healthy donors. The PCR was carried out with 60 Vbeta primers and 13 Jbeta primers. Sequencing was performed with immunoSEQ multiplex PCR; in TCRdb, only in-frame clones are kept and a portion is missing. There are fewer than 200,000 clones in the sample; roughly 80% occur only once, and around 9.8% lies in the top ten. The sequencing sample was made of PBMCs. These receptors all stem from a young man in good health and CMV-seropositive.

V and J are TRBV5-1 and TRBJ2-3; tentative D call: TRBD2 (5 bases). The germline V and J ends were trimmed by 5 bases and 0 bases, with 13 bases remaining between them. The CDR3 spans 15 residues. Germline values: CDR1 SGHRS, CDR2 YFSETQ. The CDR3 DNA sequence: TGCGCCAGCAGGGACTCGCCCTCTAGCACAGATACGCAGTATTTT. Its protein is CASRDSPSSTDTQYF.

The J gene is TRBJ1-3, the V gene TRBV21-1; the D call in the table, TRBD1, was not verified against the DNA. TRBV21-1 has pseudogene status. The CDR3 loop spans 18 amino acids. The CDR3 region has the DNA TGTGCCAGCAGCAAAGCCCAAGAATGCGACAGAACTGGAAACACCATATATTTT. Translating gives CASSKAQECDRTGNTIYF.

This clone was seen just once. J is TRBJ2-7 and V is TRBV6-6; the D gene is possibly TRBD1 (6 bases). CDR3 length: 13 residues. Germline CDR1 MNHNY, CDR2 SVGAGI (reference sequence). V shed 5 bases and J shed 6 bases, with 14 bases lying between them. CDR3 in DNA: TGTGCCAGCAGTCAGAACAGGGTACTCGAGCAGTACTTC. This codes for CASSQNRVLEQYF.

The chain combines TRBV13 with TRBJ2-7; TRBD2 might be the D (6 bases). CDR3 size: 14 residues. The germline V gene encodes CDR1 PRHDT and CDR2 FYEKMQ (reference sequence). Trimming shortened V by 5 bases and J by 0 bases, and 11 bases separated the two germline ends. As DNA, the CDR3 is TGTGCCAGCAGCCCCCGGGGGAGCTCCTACGAGCAGTACTTC. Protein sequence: CASSPRGSSYEQYF.